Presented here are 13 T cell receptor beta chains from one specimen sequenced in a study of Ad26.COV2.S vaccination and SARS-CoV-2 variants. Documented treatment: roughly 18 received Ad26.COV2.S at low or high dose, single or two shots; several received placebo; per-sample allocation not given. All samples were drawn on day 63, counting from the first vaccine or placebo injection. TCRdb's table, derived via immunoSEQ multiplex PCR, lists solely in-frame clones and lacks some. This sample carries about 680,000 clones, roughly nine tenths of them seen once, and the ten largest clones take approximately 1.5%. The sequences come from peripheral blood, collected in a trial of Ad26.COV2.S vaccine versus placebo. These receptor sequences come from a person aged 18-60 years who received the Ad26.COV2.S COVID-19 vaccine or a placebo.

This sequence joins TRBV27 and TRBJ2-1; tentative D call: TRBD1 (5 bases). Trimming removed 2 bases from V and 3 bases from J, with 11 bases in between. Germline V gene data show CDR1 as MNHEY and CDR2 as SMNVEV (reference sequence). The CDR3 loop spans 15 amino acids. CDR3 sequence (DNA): TGTGCCAGCAGTTTACTGGACAAGTACTACAATGAGCAGTTCTTC. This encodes CASSLLDKYYNEQFF.

CDR3 coding DNA: TGCGCCAGCAGCTTGGTCGCGGGGGGCAACACCGGGGAGCTGTTTTTT. This translates into CASSLVAGGNTGELFF. The chain links TRBV5-1 to TRBJ2-2; TRBD2 aligns across 8 bases. Germline V gene sequence: CDR1 SGHRS, CDR2 YFSETQ. The CDR3 runs to 16 residues. The ends lost 0 bases at V and 2 bases at J; junction bases unmatched: 3. The full variable domain, in which reference TRBV5-1 and TRBJ2-2 provide the parts outside the CDR3, is KAGVTQTPRYLIKTRGQQVTLSCSPISGHRSVSWYQQTPGQGLQFLFEYFSETQRNKGNFPGRFSGRQFSNSRSEMNVSTLELGDSALYLCASSLVAGGNTGELFFGEGSRLTVL.

The CDR3 bases are TGTGCCACCAGTGACCCGATGGGGGGGGGAGAGACCCAGTACTTC. Translated: CATSDPMGGGETQYF. The V gene is TRBV24-1, the J gene TRBJ2-5, with 7 bases identical to TRBD2. Germline-derived CDR1 and CDR2 are KGHDR and SFDVKD. Trimming removed 4 bases from V and 4 bases from J; junction bases left unmatched: 8. CDR3 length: 15 amino acids.

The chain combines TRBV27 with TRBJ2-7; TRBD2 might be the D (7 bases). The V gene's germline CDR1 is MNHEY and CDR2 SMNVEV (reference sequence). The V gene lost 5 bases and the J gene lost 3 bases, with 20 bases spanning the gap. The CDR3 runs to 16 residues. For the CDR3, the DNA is TGTGCCAGCAGTCTATACCCCTCGAGGGGGGGCTACGAGCAGTACTTC. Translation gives CASSLYPSRGGYEQYF.

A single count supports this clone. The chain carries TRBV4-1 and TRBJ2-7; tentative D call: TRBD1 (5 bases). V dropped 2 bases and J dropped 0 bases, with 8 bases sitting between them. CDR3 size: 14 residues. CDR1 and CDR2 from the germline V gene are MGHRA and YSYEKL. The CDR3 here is CASSQYQGSYEQYF. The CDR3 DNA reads TGCGCCAGCAGCCAATATCAGGGCTCCTACGAGCAGTACTTC.

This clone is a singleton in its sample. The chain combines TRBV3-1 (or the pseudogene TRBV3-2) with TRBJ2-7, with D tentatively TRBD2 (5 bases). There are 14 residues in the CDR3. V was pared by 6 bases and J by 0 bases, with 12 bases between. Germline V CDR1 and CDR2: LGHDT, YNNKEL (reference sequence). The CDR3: CASSWRSLSYEQYF. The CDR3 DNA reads TGTGCCAGCAGTTGGAGGAGTCTCTCCTACGAGCAGTACTTC.

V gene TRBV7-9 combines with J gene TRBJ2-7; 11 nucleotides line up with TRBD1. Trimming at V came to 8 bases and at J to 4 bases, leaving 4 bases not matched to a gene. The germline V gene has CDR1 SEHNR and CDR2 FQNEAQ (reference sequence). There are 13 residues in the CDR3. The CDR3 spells CASGTGGVYEQYF. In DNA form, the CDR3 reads TGTGCCAGCGGGACAGGGGGAGTGTACGAGCAGTACTTC.

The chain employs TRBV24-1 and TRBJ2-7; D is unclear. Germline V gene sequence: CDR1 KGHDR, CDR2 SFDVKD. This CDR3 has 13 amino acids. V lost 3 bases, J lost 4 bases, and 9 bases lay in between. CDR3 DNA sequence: TGTGCCACCAGTGATCCTCTAAGTTACGAGCAGTACTTC. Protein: CATSDPLSYEQYF.

The CDR3 is CASSGVFTNSPLHF. The CDR3 nucleotides read TGTGCCAGCAGTGGTGTCTTCACGAATTCACCCCTCCACTTT. The V and J genes are TRBV9 and TRBJ1-6; no reliable D call. The CDR3 has 14 residues. Germline lookup yields CDR1 SGDLS and CDR2 YYNGEE. V was clipped by 5 bases and J by 7 bases, with 13 bases between them.

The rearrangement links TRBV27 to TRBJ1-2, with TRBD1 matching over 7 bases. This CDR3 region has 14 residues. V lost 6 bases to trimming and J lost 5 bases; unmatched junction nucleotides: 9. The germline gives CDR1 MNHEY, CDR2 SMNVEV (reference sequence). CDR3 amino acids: CASRSHRGGYGYTF. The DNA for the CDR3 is TGTGCCAGCAGATCACACAGGGGAGGGTATGGCTACACCTTC.

CDR3 loop: CASGGSDANTGELFF. DNA for the CDR3: TGTGCCTCCGGGGGAAGCGACGCGAACACCGGGGAGCTGTTTTTT. The rearrangement links TRBV9 to TRBJ2-2; D possibly corresponds to TRBD2 (6 bases). The CDR3 extends over 15 amino acids. V was trimmed by 10 bases and J by 0 bases, leaving 16 bases between them. The V gene's germline CDR1 is SGDLS and CDR2 YYNGEE.

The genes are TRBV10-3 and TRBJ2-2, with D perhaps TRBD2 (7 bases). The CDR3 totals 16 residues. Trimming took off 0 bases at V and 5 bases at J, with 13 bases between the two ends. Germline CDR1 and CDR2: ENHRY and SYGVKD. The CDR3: CAISESGGRRTGELFF. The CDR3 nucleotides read TGTGCCATCAGTGAGTCGGGGGGGCGTCGGACCGGGGAGCTGTTTTTT.

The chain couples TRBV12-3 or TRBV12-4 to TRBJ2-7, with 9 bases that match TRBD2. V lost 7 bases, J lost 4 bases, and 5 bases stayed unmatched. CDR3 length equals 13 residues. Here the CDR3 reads CASTLSGGYEQYF. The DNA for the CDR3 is TGTGCCAGCACCCTAAGCGGGGGGTACGAGCAGTACTTC.